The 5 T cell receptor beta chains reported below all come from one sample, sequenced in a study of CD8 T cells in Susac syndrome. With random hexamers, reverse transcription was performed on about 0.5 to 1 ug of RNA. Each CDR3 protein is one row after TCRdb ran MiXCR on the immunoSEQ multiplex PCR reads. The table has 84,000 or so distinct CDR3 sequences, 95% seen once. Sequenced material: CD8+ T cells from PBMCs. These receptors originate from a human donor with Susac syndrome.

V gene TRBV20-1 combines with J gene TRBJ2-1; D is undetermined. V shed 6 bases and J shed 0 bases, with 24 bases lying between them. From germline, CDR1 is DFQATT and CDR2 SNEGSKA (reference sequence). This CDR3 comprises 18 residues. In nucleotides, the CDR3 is TGCAGTGCGCAACGTACAGCCCCCGACCCGAGCTCCTACAATGAGCAGTTCTTC. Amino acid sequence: CSAQRTAPDPSSYNEQFF.

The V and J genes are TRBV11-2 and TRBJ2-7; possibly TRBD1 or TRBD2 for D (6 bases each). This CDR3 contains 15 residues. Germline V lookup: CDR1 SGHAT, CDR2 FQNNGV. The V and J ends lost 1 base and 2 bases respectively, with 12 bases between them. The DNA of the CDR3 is TGTGCCAGCAGCTTAGGGGCAGGGGAGGCCTACGAGCAGTACTTC. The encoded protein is CASSLGAGEAYEQYF.

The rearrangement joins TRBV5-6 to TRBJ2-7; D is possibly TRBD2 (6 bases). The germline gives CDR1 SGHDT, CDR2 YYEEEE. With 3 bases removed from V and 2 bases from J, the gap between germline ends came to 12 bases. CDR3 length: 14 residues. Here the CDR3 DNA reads TGTGCCAGCAGCTCCCGGGACTCTACCTACGAGCAGTACTTC. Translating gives CASSSRDSTYEQYF.

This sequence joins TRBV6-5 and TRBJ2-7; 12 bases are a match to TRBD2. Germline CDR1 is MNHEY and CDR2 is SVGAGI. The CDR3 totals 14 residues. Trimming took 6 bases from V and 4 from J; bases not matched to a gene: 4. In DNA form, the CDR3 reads TGTGCCAGCAGCGTGACTAGCGGGAGTTACGAGCAGTACTTC. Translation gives CASSVTSGSYEQYF.

DNA for the CDR3: TGTGCCAGCAGTCCCCTAGTGGGCCAAGAGACCCAGTACTTC. It specifies CASSPLVGQETQYF. The rearrangement uses TRBV27 and TRBJ2-5; D gene unclear. Germline values: CDR1 MNHEY, CDR2 SMNVEV (reference sequence). The CDR3 loop spans 14 amino acids. The V and J ends lost 5 bases and 1 base respectively, with 11 bases between them.